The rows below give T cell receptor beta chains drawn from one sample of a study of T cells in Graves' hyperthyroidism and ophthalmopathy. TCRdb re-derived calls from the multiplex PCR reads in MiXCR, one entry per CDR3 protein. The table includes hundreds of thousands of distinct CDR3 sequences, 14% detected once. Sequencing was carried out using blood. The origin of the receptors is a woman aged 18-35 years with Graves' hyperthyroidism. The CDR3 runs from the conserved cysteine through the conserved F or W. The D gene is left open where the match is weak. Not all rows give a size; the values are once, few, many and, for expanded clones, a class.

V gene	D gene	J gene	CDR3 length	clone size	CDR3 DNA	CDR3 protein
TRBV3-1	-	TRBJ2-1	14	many	TGTGCCAGCAGCCTTAGGCATCAGGGGGGTGAGCAGTTCTTC	CASSLRHQGGEQFF
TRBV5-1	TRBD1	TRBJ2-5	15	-	TGCGCCAGCAGCTGGACAGGGCGTACGGTGGAGACCCAGTACTTC	CASSWTGRTVETQYF
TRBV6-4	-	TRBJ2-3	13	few	TGTGCCAGCAGCGGGGCGTCGGCAGATACGCAGTATTTT	CASSGASADTQYF
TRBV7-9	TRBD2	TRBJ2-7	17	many	TGTGCCAGCAGCCCCGCGGGGGAGCGGGACTACTCCTACGAGCAGTACTTC	CASSPAGERDYSYEQYF
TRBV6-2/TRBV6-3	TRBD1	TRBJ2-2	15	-	TGTGCCAGCAGGACAGGGGGCAGTGACACCGGGGAGCTGTTTTTT	CASRTGGSDTGELFF
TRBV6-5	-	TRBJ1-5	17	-	TGTGCCAGCATTACGCCGAGTGGAGGGGTGAGCAATCAGCCCCAGCATTTT	CASITPSGGVSNQPQHF
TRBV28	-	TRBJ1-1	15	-	TGTGCCAGCAGTCTTGGGACCCCCAGGACCACTGAAGCTTTCTTT	CASSLGTPRTTEAFF
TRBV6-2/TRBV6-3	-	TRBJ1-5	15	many	TGTGCCAGCAGTTACTCGGGGTTCCGTAATCAGCCCCAGCATTTT	CASSYSGFRNQPQHF
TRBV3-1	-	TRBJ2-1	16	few	TGTGCCAGCAGCCAAGGAAGGGACTTCACTAACAATGAGCAGTTCTTC	CASSQGRDFTNNEQFF
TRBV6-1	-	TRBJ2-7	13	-	TGTGCCAGTGGGGTGGGGATATCCTACGAGCAGTGCTTC	CASGVGISYEQCF
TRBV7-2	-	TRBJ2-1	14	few	TGTGCCAGCAGCCCCCGGGTTGGCACCCACGAGCAGTTCTTC	CASSPRVGTHEQFF
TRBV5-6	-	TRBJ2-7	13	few	TGTGCCAGCAGCCTCCCGGACTACTACGAGCAGTACTTC	CASSLPDYYEQYF
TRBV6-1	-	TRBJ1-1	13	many	TGTGCCAGCAGCCTAAAACCTGACACTGAAGCTTTCTTT	CASSLKPDTEAFF
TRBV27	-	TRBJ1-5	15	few	TGTGCCACATCCCAAGGGCCGCAAAGGAGTCAGCCCCAGCATTTT	CATSQGPQRSQPQHF
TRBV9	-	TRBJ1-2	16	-	TGTGCCAGCAGCGTAGATCTCACAGCTACGGGCTATGGCTACACCTTC	CASSVDLTATGYGYTF
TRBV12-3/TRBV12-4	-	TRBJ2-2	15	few	TGTGCCAGCAACGCAAGAGGGATAAACACCGGGGAGCTGTTTTTT	CASNARGINTGELFF
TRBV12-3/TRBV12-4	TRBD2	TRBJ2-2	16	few	TGTGCCAGCAGACAAACTAGCGGGAGGGCAACCGGGGAGCTGTTTTTT	CASRQTSGRATGELFF
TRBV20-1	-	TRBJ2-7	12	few	TGCAGTGCTATAAGGGGTCCCTACGAGCAGTACTTC	CSAIRGPYEQYF
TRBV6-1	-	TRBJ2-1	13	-	TGTGCCAGCAGTTGGACTCTTTACAATGAGCAGTTCTTC	CASSWTLYNEQFF
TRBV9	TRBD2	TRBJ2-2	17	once	TGTGCCAGCAGCCCCGGGACTAGCGGCAGGGTGGCCGGGGAGCTGTTTTTT	CASSPGTSGRVAGELFF
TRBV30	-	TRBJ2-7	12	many	TGTGCCTGGAGTGACAGGGTTTACGAGCAGTACTTC	CAWSDRVYEQYF
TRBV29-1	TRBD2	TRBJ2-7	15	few	TGCAGCGTTGATGGCCTGGGACTAGCGGGATACGAGCAGTACTTC	CSVDGLGLAGYEQYF
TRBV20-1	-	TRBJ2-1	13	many	TGCAGTGCTAGAGATAGTGGTCTCAATGAGCAGTTCTTC	CSARDSGLNEQFF
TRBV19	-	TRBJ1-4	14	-	TGTGCCAGTAGCCACACCATTACATATGAAAAACTGTTTTTT	CASSHTITYEKLFF
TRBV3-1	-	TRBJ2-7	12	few	TGTGCCAGCACCGGCCGATCTCCCGAGCAGTACTTC	CASTGRSPEQYF
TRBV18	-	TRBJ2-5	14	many	TGTGCCAGCTCACCGGAACGGGTCCAAGAGACCCAGTACTTC	CASSPERVQETQYF
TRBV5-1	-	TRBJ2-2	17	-	TGCGCCAGCAGCCCCCGGTCCGGGATCTTGAACACCGGGGAGCTGTTTTTT	CASSPRSGILNTGELFF
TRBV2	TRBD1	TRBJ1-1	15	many	TGTGCCAGCAGTCCACAGGGGGCCATGAACACTGAAGCTTTCTTT	CASSPQGAMNTEAFF
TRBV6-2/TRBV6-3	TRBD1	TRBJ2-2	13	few	TGTGCCAGCAGGCGACAGGGGCCCGGGGAGCTGTTTTTT	CASRRQGPGELFF
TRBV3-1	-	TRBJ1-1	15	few	TGTGCCAGCAGCCAAGATTGGTTTGAAAGAACTGAAGCTTTCTTT	CASSQDWFERTEAFF
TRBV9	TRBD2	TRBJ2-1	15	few	TGTGCCAGCAGCGTAGGGGGACTAGCGTGGGATGAGCAGTTCTTC	CASSVGGLAWDEQFF
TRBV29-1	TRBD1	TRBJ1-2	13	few	TGCAGCGTTGCCGGGACAGAGGGCTATGGCTACACCTTC	CSVAGTEGYGYTF
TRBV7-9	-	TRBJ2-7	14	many	TGTGCCAGCAGCCTGACGGGAGTTGGGGCCGAGCAGTACTTC	CASSLTGVGAEQYF
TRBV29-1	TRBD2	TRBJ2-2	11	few	TGCAGCATGCTAGCGGCCGGGGAGCTGTTTTTT	CSMLAAGELFF
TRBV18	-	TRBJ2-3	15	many	TGTGCCAGCTCACCAACGGGGCACAGCACAGATACGCAGTATTTT	CASSPTGHSTDTQYF
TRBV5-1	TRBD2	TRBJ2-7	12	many	TGTGCCAGCAGCTTAGCGGGGAGCGAGCAGTACTTC	CASSLAGSEQYF
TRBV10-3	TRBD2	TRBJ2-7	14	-	TGTGCCGTCAGTGGACGACTAGCGGGAGGGGAGCAGTACTTC	CAVSGRLAGGEQYF
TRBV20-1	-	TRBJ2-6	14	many	TGCAGTGCTAGAGAGGGATCTGGGGCCAACGTCCTGACTTTC	CSAREGSGANVLTF
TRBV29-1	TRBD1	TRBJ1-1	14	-	TGCAGCGGCCGGGGACAGGGAGAAAACACTGAAGCTTTCTTT	CSGRGQGENTEAFF
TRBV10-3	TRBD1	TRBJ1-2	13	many	TGTGCCATCAGCCCCGGGACAGACTATGGCTACACCTTC	CAISPGTDYGYTF
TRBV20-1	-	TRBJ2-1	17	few	TGCAGTGCTAGAGCACCACCTTCGGAGAGCTCCTACAATGAGCAGTTCTTC	CSARAPPSESSYNEQFF
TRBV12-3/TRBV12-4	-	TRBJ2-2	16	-	TGTGCCAGCAGTTATATCGACGCGGGACACACCGGGGAGCTGTTTTTT	CASSYIDAGHTGELFF
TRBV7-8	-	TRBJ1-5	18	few	TGTGCCAGCAGCTTAGTATTTCCAGGTGGACCTAGCAATCAGCCCCAGCATTTT	CASSLVFPGGPSNQPQHF
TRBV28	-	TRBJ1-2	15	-	TGTGCCAGCAGTTCCGCCCTCTCGGTAGTCTATGGCTACACCTTC	CASSSALSVVYGYTF
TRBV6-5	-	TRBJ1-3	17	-	TGTGCCAGCAGTTACTTCAACCTGGTCACCTCTGGAAACACCATATATTTT	CASSYFNLVTSGNTIYF
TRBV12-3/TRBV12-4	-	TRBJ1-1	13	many	TGTGCCAGCAGTTTTGGCCGAGGCACTGAAGCTTTCTTT	CASSFGRGTEAFF
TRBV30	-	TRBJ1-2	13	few	TGTGCCGCGGGGTCGCCCTTAACATATGGCTACACCTTC	CAAGSPLTYGYTF
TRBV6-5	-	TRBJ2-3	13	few	TGTGCCAGCAGTTACGACATCACAGATACGCAGTATTTT	CASSYDITDTQYF